This paragraph reports one T cell receptor (beta chain). This sample was taken from a study of beta chain features in type 1 diabetes. Sequenced material consisted of expressed TCRB transcripts (all of the isolated RNA was reverse transcribed). The data were produced by immunoSEQ multiplex PCR, yet TCRdb's version contains in-frame clones alone and is incomplete. This table holds 400,000 to 600,000 clones, around 30% found once. Sequencing was performed on naive CD4+ T cells from blood. This receptor was taken from a man younger than 35 in good health.

CDR3 sequence (DNA): TGTGCCAGCAGTTTAGCTTTGGGCCCTAAGCAGTACTTC. Protein: CASSLALGPKQYF. The rearrangement joins TRBV27 to TRBJ2-7; D gene uncertain. CDR3 length: 13 residues. Trimming took 2 bases from V and 8 from J, leaving 13 bases between them. Per germline, CDR1 MNHEY and CDR2 SMNVEV (reference sequence).